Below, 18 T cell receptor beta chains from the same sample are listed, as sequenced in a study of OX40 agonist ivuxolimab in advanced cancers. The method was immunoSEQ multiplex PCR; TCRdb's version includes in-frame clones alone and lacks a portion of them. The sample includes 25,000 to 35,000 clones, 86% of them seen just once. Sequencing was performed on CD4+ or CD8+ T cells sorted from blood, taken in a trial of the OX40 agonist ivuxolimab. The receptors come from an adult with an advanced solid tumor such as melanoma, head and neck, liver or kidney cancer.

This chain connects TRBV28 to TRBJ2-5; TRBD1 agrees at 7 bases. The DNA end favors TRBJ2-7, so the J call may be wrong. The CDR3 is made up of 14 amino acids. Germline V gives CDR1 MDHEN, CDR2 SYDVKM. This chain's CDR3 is CASLPRDSYYEQYF. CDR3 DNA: TGTGCCAGCCTACCCCGGGACAGTTACTACGAGCAGTACTTC.

The CDR3 DNA reads TGTGCCAGCGCTCTCGGGACTAGCGGGAGAGCGCAAGAGACCCAGTACTTC. The encoded protein is CASALGTSGRAQETQYF. The rearrangement joins TRBV27 to TRBJ2-5; 14 bases map to TRBD2. J gave up 2 bases and V 8 bases, and 10 bases lay outside the gene matches. Per the germline V gene, CDR1 is MNHEY and CDR2 is SMNVEV (reference sequence). CDR3 length equals 17 residues.

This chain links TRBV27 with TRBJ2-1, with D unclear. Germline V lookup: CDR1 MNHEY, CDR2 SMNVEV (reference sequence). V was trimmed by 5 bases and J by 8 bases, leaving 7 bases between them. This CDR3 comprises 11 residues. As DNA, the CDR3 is TGTGCCAGCAGTAGCCTGCATGAGCAGTTCTTC. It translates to CASSSLHEQFF.

The CDR3 loop is CASSDNRDRGYEQYF. CDR3 nucleotides: TGTGCCAGCAGTGACAACCGGGACAGGGGCTACGAGCAGTACTTC. The J gene is TRBJ2-7, the V gene TRBV2; 10 bases match TRBD1. The trim removed 3 bases at V and 3 bases at J, leaving 5 bases unmatched. Germline V gene lookup returns CDR1 SNHLY and CDR2 FYNNEI. This CDR3 is 15 amino acids long.

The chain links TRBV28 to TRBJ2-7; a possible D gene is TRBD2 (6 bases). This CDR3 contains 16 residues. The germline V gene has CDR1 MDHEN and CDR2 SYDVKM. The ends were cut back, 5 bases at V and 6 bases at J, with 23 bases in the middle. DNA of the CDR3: TGTGCCAGCAGTCTAACGACTAGTACCGCTCGCCGCGAGCAGTACTTC. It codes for CASSLTTSTARREQYF. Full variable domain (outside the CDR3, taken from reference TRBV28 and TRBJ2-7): DVKVTQSSRYLVKRTGEKVFLECVQDMDHENMFWYRQDPGLGLRLIYFSYDVKMKEKGDIPEGYSVSREKKERFSLILESASTNQTSMYLCASSLTTSTARREQYFGPGTRLTVT.

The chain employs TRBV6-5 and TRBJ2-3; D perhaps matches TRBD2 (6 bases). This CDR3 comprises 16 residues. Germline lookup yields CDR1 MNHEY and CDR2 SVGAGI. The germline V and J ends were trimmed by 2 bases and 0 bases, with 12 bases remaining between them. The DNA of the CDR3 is TGTGCCAGCAGTTACCTCGGGGACTTAAGCACAGATACGCAGTATTTT. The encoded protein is CASSYLGDLSTDTQYF.

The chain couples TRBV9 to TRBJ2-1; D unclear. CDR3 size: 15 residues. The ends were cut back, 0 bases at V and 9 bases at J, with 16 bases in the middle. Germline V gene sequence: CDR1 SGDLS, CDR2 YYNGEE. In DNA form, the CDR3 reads TGTGCCAGCAGCGTAGGAGTTCTATCCCTCACTGAGCAGTTCTTC. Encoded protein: CASSVGVLSLTEQFF.

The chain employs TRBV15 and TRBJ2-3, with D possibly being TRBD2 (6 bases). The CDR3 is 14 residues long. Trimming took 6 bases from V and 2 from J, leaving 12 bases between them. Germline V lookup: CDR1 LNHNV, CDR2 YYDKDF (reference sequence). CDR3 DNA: TGTGCCACCAGACCGGGACTCTACACAGATACGCAGTATTTT. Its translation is CATRPGLYTDTQYF.

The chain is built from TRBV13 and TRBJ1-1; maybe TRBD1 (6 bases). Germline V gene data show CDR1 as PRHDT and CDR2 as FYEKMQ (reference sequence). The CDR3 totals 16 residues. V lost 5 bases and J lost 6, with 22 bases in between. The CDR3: CASSPTPWWGGPEAFF. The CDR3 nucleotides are TGTGCCAGCAGCCCCACCCCCTGGTGGGGGGGGCCTGAAGCTTTCTTT.

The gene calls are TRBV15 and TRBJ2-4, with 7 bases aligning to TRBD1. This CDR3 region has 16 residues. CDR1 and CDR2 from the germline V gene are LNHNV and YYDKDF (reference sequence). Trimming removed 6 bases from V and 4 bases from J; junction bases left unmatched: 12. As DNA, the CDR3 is TGTGCCACCAGTACCACACAGGGGTGGATGAAAAACATTCAGTACTTC. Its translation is CATSTTQGWMKNIQYF.

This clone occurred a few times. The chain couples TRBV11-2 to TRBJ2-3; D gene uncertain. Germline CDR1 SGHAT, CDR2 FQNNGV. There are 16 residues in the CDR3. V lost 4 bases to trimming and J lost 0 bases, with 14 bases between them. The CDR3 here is CASSSGSVGSTDTQYF. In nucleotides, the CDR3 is TGTGCCAGCAGCTCCGGTAGTGTGGGGAGCACAGATACGCAGTATTTT.

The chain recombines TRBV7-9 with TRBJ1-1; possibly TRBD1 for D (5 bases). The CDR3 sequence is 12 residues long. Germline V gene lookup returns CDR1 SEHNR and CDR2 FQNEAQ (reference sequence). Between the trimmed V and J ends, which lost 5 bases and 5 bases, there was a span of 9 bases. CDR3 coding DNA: TGTGCCAGCAGCGCAGGGTGGACTGAAGCTTTCTTT. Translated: CASSAGWTEAFF.

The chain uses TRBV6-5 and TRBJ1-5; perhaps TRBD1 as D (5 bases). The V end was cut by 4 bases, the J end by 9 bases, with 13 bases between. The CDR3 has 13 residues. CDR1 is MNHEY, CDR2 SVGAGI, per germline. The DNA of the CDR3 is TGTGCCAGCAGTTTCAGGGATGGGTGGCCCCAGCATTTT. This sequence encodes CASSFRDGWPQHF.

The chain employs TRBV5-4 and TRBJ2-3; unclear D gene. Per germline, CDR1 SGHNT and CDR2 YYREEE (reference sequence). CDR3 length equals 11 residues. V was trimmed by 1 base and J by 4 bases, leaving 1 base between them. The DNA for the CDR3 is TGTGCCAGCAGCTTGTCAGATACGCAGTATTTT. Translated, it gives CASSLSDTQYF.

The CDR3 DNA sequence: TGTGCCAGCAGTTACCCAGGGGACGAGCAGTACTTC. It is translated as CASSYPGDEQYF. This chain connects TRBV6-6 to TRBJ2-7; tentatively, D is TRBD1 (6 bases). This CDR3 has 12 residues. V gave up 2 bases and J gave up 5 bases, with 7 bases separating them. Germline V gene sequence: CDR1 MNHNY, CDR2 SVGAGI (reference sequence).

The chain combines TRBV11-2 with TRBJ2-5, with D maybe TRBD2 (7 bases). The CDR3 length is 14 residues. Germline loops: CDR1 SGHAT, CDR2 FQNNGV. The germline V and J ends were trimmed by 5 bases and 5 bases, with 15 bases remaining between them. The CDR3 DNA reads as TGTGCCAGCAGCATATCTGCGGGGGCGGAGACCCAGTACTTC. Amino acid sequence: CASSISAGAETQYF. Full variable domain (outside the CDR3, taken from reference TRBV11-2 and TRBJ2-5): EAGVAQSPRYKIIEKRQSVAFWCNPISGHATLYWYQQILGQGPKLLIQFQNNGVVDDSQLPKDRFSAERLKGVDSTLKIQPAKLEDSAVYLCASSISAGAETQYFGPGTRLLVL.

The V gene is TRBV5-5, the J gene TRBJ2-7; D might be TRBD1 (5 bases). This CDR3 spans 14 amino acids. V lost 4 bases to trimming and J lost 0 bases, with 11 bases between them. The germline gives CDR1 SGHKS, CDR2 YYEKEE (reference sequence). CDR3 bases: TGTGCCAGCAGCCCAAGGGGTCACTCCTACGAGCAGTACTTC. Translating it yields CASSPRGHSYEQYF.

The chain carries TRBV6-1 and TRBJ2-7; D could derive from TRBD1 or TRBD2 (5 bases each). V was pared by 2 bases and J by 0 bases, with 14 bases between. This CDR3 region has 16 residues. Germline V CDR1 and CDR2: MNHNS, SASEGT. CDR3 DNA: TGTGCCAGCAGTGAATGGGGGACCGGCGGCTCCTACGAGCAGTACTTC. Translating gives CASSEWGTGGSYEQYF.